This TCR beta chain stems from a study of early stage breast cancer tumors. The assay was immunoSEQ multiplex PCR, and TCRdb's table has in-frame clones only and misses some. Seen here are 70,000 or so clones, around 80% observed once, and the top ten hold approximately 4.5%. V was cut by 5 bases and J by 0 bases, with 13 bases left in between. Germline CDR1 is KGHSH and CDR2 is LQKENI. CDR3 length: 16 amino acids. This TCR was recovered from a person in their 40s with breast cancer. The sequenced material came from blood. The V and J genes are TRBV18 and TRBJ1-4, with TRBD1 as a possible D gene (6 bases). The CDR3 DNA reads TGTGCCAGCTCATCCCGGACAGCTACAACTAATGAAAAACTGTTTTTT. This gives the protein CASSSRTATTNEKLFF.